The 20 T cell receptor beta chains below were found in one sample sequenced in a study of beta chain features in type 1 diabetes. These TCRs are of unknown antigen specificity. The study's findings and limits: For Type 1 diabetes patients, all four CD4+ subsets carried TCRB CDR3s that were moderately but significantly shorter.

Isolated RNA was reverse transcribed in full, so expressed TCRB transcripts were sequenced. Repertoires were generated with immunoSEQ multiplex PCR, while TCRdb's copy carries only in-frame clones and drops some. The sample shows 600,000 to 750,000 clones, around 12% of them seen only once. The sequencing input was naive CD4+ T cells from blood. All receptors come from a man aged 30 to 45 with type 1 diabetes.

J is TRBJ2-7 and V is TRBV11-2, with TRBD2 identical over 8 bases. The junction had 10 bases not matched to a gene; V was cut back by 4 bases and J by 5 bases. The CDR3 is 15 residues long. The germline gives CDR1 SGHAT, CDR2 FQNNGV. CDR3 sequence (DNA): TGTGCCAGCAGCTCCCTCGGGGGGGTTGCCCACGAGCAGTACTTC. It encodes CASSSLGGVAHEQYF.

The gene calls are TRBV5-1 and TRBJ2-1, with TRBD1 matching over 8 bases. Trimming at V came to 2 bases and at J to 5 bases, leaving 6 bases not matched to a gene. Germline V gene lookup returns CDR1 SGHRS and CDR2 YFSETQ. CDR3 length: 15 amino acids. The CDR3 is CASSFYPDRDNEQFF. The CDR3 DNA is TGCGCCAGCAGCTTTTACCCGGACAGGGACAATGAGCAGTTCTTC. The variable domain in full, with the rest retrieved from reference TRBV5-1 and TRBJ2-1, is KAGVTQTPRYLIKTRGQQVTLSCSPISGHRSVSWYQQTPGQGLQFLFEYFSETQRNKGNFPGRFSGRQFSNSRSEMNVSTLELGDSALYLCASSFYPDRDNEQFFGPGTRLTVL.

This clone was counted a few times. V gene TRBV7-9 combines with J gene TRBJ2-2; weak D call: TRBD1 (6 bases). This CDR3 has 15 amino acids. The germline V gene encodes CDR1 SEHNR and CDR2 FQNEAQ (reference sequence). With 2 bases removed from V and 3 bases from J, the gap between germline ends came to 10 bases. In nucleotides, the CDR3 is TGTGCCAGCAGCTTAATGGACAGCTACACCGGGGAGCTGTTTTTT. This encodes CASSLMDSYTGELFF.

There are a few counts of this clone. In DNA form, the CDR3 reads TGTGCCAGCAGCTTAAGGGGGAAGGGGCCGTATTTT. Translated, it gives CASSLRGKGPYF. The V gene is TRBV7-8, the J gene TRBJ2-3; D might be TRBD1 (6 bases). The CDR3 consists of 12 residues. Trimming left V 2 bases short and J 14 bases short, with 14 bases between. Germline V gene sequence: CDR1 SGHVS, CDR2 FQNEAQ.

The V gene is TRBV2, the J gene TRBJ2-3; 8 bases are a match to TRBD2. CDR3 length: 15 residues. The germline V gene has CDR1 SNHLY and CDR2 FYNNEI. The V and J ends lost 4 bases and 4 bases, in that order; junction bases with no gene match: 7. CDR3 coding DNA: TGTGCCAGCAGTGGAGGCGGGGGGTTCGCAGATACGCAGTATTTT. Translating gives CASSGGGGFADTQYF.

The chain combines TRBV7-2 with TRBJ2-2; D is perhaps TRBD1 (6 bases). This CDR3 contains 13 residues. Deletions cut 8 bases from V and 3 bases from J, with 10 bases between. The germline gives CDR1 SGHTA, CDR2 FQGNSA. CDR3 coding DNA: TGTGCCAGCCAACAGGGTTACACCGGGGAGCTGTTTTTT. Its protein product is CASQQGYTGELFF.

This clone was seen a few times. The sample holds other DNA sequences that translate to the same CDR3. This sequence joins TRBV5-1 and TRBJ2-3, with D possibly being TRBD2 (5 bases). The CDR3 runs to 12 residues. Germline-derived CDR1 and CDR2 are SGHRS and YFSETQ. Deletions cut 0 bases from V and 6 bases from J, with 5 bases between. The CDR3 is CASSLGGDTQYF. CDR3 coding DNA: TGCGCCAGCAGCTTGGGCGGGGATACGCAGTATTTT. Based on the CDR3 plus reference TRBV5-1 and TRBJ2-3, the full variable domain is KAGVTQTPRYLIKTRGQQVTLSCSPISGHRSVSWYQQTPGQGLQFLFEYFSETQRNKGNFPGRFSGRQFSNSRSEMNVSTLELGDSALYLCASSLGGDTQYFGPGTRLTVL.

The chain is built from TRBV7-8 and TRBJ2-3; D assignment may be TRBD1 or TRBD2 (5 bases each). Germline V gene lookup returns CDR1 SGHVS and CDR2 FQNEAQ. Trimming shortened V by 2 bases and J by 0 bases, and 6 bases separated the two germline ends. The CDR3 covers 14 residues. The CDR3 spells CASSLWGSTDTQYF. The CDR3 bases are TGTGCCAGCAGCTTATGGGGGAGCACAGATACGCAGTATTTT.

Note on this clone: Possible read error: a much larger clone is one base away. The rearrangement joins TRBV7-9 to TRBJ2-5; D gene ambiguous. Trimming pared 4 bases from V and 6 bases from J, leaving 3 bases between. The CDR3 runs to 10 residues. The V gene's germline CDR1 is SEHNR and CDR2 FQNEAQ (reference sequence). CDR3 sequence: CASSSKTQYF. The CDR3 DNA is TGTGCCAGCAGCTCGAAGACCCAGTACTTC.

This clone was seen only a few times. The CDR3 loop reads CASSETRGFNSPLHF. The CDR3 nucleotides are TGTGCCAGCAGCGAGACCAGGGGCTTTAATTCACCCCTCCACTTT. This rearrangement joins TRBV9 to TRBJ1-6, with a tentative D call TRBD1 (6 bases). This CDR3 is 15 amino acids long. V was shortened by 3 bases and J by 6 bases, with 13 bases between the two germline ends. Germline loops: CDR1 SGDLS, CDR2 YYNGEE.

The chain uses TRBV5-1 and TRBJ1-2; D possibly corresponds to TRBD1 (5 bases). Trimming took 4 bases from V and 8 from J, leaving 21 bases between them. The germline CDR1 and CDR2 sequences are SGHRS and YFSETQ. The CDR3 contains 15 residues. This CDR3 reads CASSPQYVGGEGYTF. The CDR3 DNA reads as TGCGCCAGCAGCCCACAATACGTGGGGGGAGAAGGCTACACCTTC.

The chain recombines TRBV5-4 with TRBJ1-1; possibly TRBD1 for D (5 bases). The CDR3 totals 17 residues. The V gene lost 1 base and the J gene lost 0 bases, with 16 bases spanning the gap. Germline V lookup: CDR1 SGHNT, CDR2 YYREEE (reference sequence). The CDR3 here is CASSLKNVVRVNTEAFF. DNA of the CDR3: TGTGCCAGCAGCTTGAAGAACGTCGTCAGGGTGAACACTGAAGCTTTCTTT.

This clone was counted between two and nine times. The rearrangement links TRBV19 to TRBJ1-6; D uncertain. V lost 4 bases, J lost 14 bases, and 18 bases lay in between. CDR3 length equals 14 residues. In germline, CDR1 is LNHDA, CDR2 SQIVND (reference sequence). CDR3 in amino acids: CASSSRLTGRALHF. The CDR3 DNA sequence: TGTGCCAGTAGTAGTCGCCTCACTGGGCGAGCCCTCCACTTT.

The chain uses TRBV7-2 and TRBJ2-3, with D perhaps TRBD1 or TRBD2 (7 bases each). Germline values: CDR1 SGHTA, CDR2 FQGNSA. The V and J ends lost 3 bases and 1 base respectively, with 14 bases between them. The CDR3 consists of 16 residues. CDR3 sequence: CASSFREGAGTDTQYF. In DNA form, the CDR3 reads TGTGCCAGCAGCTTTAGGGAGGGGGCTGGCACAGATACGCAGTATTTT.

This clone showed up just a few times. This chain connects TRBV5-6 to TRBJ2-1; D is ambiguous. The V end was cut by 4 bases, the J end by 0 bases, with 5 bases between. Germline loops: CDR1 SGHDT, CDR2 YYEEEE. The length of the CDR3 is 13 residues. For the CDR3, the DNA is TGTGCCAGCAGCCCGAGCTCCTACAATGAGCAGTTCTTC. It specifies CASSPSSYNEQFF. Supplemented by reference TRBV5-6 and TRBJ2-1, the full variable domain reads DAGVTQSPTHLIKTRGQQVTLRCSPKSGHDTVSWYQQALGQGPQFIFQYYEEEERQRGNFPDRFSGHQFPNYSSELNVNALLLGDSALYLCASSPSSYNEQFFGPGTRLTVL.

This sequence joins TRBV28 and TRBJ2-7; unclear D gene. There are 13 residues in the CDR3. V shed 6 bases and J shed 2 bases, with 11 bases lying between them. Germline loops: CDR1 MDHEN, CDR2 SYDVKM. The DNA for the CDR3 is TGTGCCAGCAGATCACCGGGTCCCTACGAGCAGTACTTC. It is translated as CASRSPGPYEQYF.

The V call is TRBV10-1, the J call TRBJ2-4; 7 bases line up with TRBD1. Germline loops: CDR1 WNHNN, CDR2 SYGVQD (reference sequence). This CDR3 comprises 13 residues. V was clipped by 4 bases and J by 7 bases; unmatched bases: 4. CDR3 amino acids: CASSAAGGNIQYF. In nucleotides, the CDR3 is TGCGCCAGCAGTGCGGCAGGGGGTAACATTCAGTACTTC.

This chain connects TRBV18 to TRBJ1-2, with D maybe TRBD1 (6 bases). CDR1 is KGHSH and CDR2 is LQKENI in the germline V gene. Deletions cut 6 bases from V and 8 bases from J, with 19 bases between. CDR3 size: 14 residues. CDR3 bases: TGTGCCAGCTCCCAAATCCGGGACACCTTCGGCTACACCTTC. It codes for CASSQIRDTFGYTF.

This clone has more than one count but fewer than ten. The chain is built from TRBV10-3 and TRBJ1-5; D call uncertain. Looked up from germline, CDR1 is ENHRY and CDR2 is SYGVKD. V was shortened by 4 bases and J by 5 bases, with 9 bases between the two germline ends. CDR3 size: 13 residues. The CDR3 sequence is CAISGTPYQPQHF. The CDR3 nucleotides read TGTGCCATCAGTGGGACCCCATATCAGCCCCAGCATTTT.

This clone came up a few times. The V call is TRBV11-3, the J call TRBJ1-1; D remains unclear. The CDR3 runs 15 residues. Trimming took off 5 bases at V and 3 bases at J, with 16 bases between the two ends. Germline CDR1 reads SGHNT; CDR2 reads YENEEA. CDR3 nucleotide sequence: TGTGCCAGCAGCCCCCCGGAAGCCCGTGACACTGAAGCTTTCTTT. It yields the protein CASSPPEARDTEAFF.